This T cell receptor (beta chain) stems from a study of graft-versus-host responses after intestinal transplantation (dated by TCRdb to the early 2020s). For the wider study: The transplants that recipients got were multivisceral, liver-intestinal, or isolated intestinal. Donor T cell macrochimerism was defined as a peak of at least 4% donor T cells among recipient peripheral blood mononuclear cells. All recipients received anti-thymocyte globulin induction followed by maintenance tacrolimus and steroids for approximately 3 years. Samples from a few later patients were sequenced in-house on an Illumina MiSeq with MiXCR processing rather than by the commercial service. Graft-versus-host and host-versus-graft alloreactive T cell clones were tracked in the graft, circulation and bone marrow after intestinal transplantation using bulk TCR-beta CDR3 sequencing. To identify alloreactive clones, pre-transplant mixed lymphocyte reaction products were sequenced and then compared with unstimulated pre-transplant donor and recipient T cells. Of the roughly 25 intestinal transplant recipients enrolled in the cohort, one of whom was a retransplant, 3 patients without pretransplant specimens were excluded.

According to the study, the label for this sample's time point signals: cells obtained before transplantation from donor or recipient. CD3+CD4+ and CD3+CD8+ populations were FACS-sorted from unstimulated pre-transplant donor and recipient cells taken from spleen or lymph nodes. Details on this clone: Its antigen remains unidentified. Base quality data are lacking; no much larger clone is found one base away.

Overall results and qualifications from the work: Early after transplant, peak levels of circulating GvH clones were found to be associated with declines in HvG clones. The conclusions were limited by the relatively low number and heterogeneity of the intestinal transplant patients. GvH clones were detected in recipient bone marrow, and some appeared earlier in ileal mucosa or blood, consistent with an intestinal mucosal origin. In patients with donor T cell macrochimerism, the allografts had high GvH to HvG T cell clonal ratios.

Receptor libraries were prepared by the immunoSEQ multiplex PCR assay. For most patients, genomic DNA was isolated using the Qiagen DNeasy Blood and Tissue Kit and was shipped frozen to Adaptive Biotechnologies for TCR sequencing. High-throughput TCR-beta CDR3 sequencing of genomic DNA from most patients was performed by Adaptive Biotechnologies. On the study's bioinformatics: Adaptive's ImmunoSEQ software was the source of the TCR sequencing data for 15 to 20 patients, while a few other patients were processed with MiXCR and VDJtools. CD4 versus CD8 sorting errors were corrected by removing sequences found in both subsets at a frequency ratio below 5:1. Because the origin of CDR3 nucleotide sequences shared between donor and recipient could not be assigned, those sequences were removed. To count as alloreactive, a clone needed at least 2-fold expansion over unstimulated cells and a minimum CFSE-low frequency of 0.002% (template counts) or 0.001% (read counts). Clones were considered mappable if detected in sequenced pre-transplant spleen, lymph node, or MLR CFSE-low populations of the donor or recipient. The cumulative frequency of alloreactive clones was calculated as a percentage of all sequences, weighted by copy number. Imported from immuneACCESS, the table was reduced by TCRdb to in-frame sequences with V and J called. These copies leave out some clones; in studies compared against another copy, an unresolved V gene accounts for under half, and the cause of the remainder is not known. Clone size and V and J calls were adopted from that table, with D and trimming inferred from the DNA. Recorded for this sample are fewer than 110,000 clones; 93% of them occurred a single time. Of the sample, roughly 1% falls within the top ten clones.

This TCR derives from a human donor who received an intestinal transplant. The sample was unstimulated CD8+ T cells sorted from spleen or lymph node cells, taken before intestinal transplant.

The DNA reads TGTGCCAGCAGTCAGACAGGCCCCTACGAGCAGTACTTC. Translated, it gives CASSQTGPYEQYF. The V gene is TRBV6-5 and the J gene is TRBJ2-7; TRBD1 is a possible D gene, resting on 6 matching bases. CDR1 is given as MNHEY and CDR2 as SVGAGI, both from the germline V gene. The junction carries 10 bases between V and J, which are trimmed by 5 bases and 2 bases respectively. The CDR3 has 13 amino acids, counting the end cysteine and phenylalanine. Only CDR3 DNA remains: 39 bases, in frame from the first base.